The 30 T cell receptor beta chains presented below share a single source sample, sequenced in a study of beta chain features in type 1 diabetes. Reverse transcription of all isolated RNA meant that expressed TCRB transcripts were sequenced. Assay: immunoSEQ multiplex PCR; the TCRdb copy retains only in-frame clones and omits some. The sample holds around 430,000 clones; about 32% are singletons and the top ten take roughly 0.06%. The specimen sequenced was naive CD4+ T cells from blood. These receptors were obtained from a man in his late teens or twenties in good health.

This chain uses TRBV4-2 with TRBJ1-1; D is uncertain. The CDR3 length is 13 residues. Trimming took 3 bases from V and 3 from J, leaving 8 bases between them. Germline-derived CDR1 and CDR2 are LGHNA and YNFKEQ. The CDR3 region is CASSQVRDTEAFF. As DNA, the CDR3 is TGTGCCAGCAGCCAGGTCCGGGACACTGAAGCTTTCTTT.

The CDR3 is CASSSPGGINTEAFF. CDR3 sequence (DNA): TGTGCCAGCAGCTCCCCAGGGGGAATAAACACTGAAGCTTTCTTT. The chain is built from TRBV7-8 and TRBJ1-1, with 7 bases aligning to TRBD1. V lost 4 bases to trimming and J lost 2 bases; unmatched junction nucleotides: 7. CDR3 size: 15 residues. CDR1 and CDR2 (germline): SGHVS, FQNEAQ.

This clone has just a few counts. The rearrangement joins TRBV18 to TRBJ2-7, with 7 nucleotides matching TRBD2. The CDR3 is made up of 14 amino acids. Per the germline V gene, CDR1 is KGHSH and CDR2 is LQKENI. V was pared by 3 bases and J by 2 bases, with 4 bases of the junction left unmatched. The CDR3 bases are TGTGCCAGCTCACCGGCTAGCGGAGCCTACGAGCAGTACTTC. Translation: CASSPASGAYEQYF.

Concerning this clone: Other DNA sequences in the sample encode the same CDR3. The CDR3 region is CAISDGYEQYF. The CDR3 DNA reads TGTGCCATCAGTGACGGATACGAGCAGTACTTC. The J gene is TRBJ2-7, the V gene TRBV10-3; D gene uncertain. With 3 bases removed from V and 4 bases from J, the gap between germline ends came to 4 bases. Germline values: CDR1 ENHRY, CDR2 SYGVKD. The CDR3 covers 11 residues.

This clone was found a few times. The chain recombines TRBV5-1 with TRBJ1-2, with TRBD1 matching over 8 bases. There are 15 residues in the CDR3. With 5 bases clipped from V and 4 bases from J, the junction kept 10 bases outside the gene matches. Germline CDR1 reads SGHRS; CDR2 reads YFSETQ. CDR3 sequence: CASRLTPGQAYGYTF. CDR3 DNA sequence: TGCGCCAGCAGGCTTACACCGGGACAGGCCTATGGCTACACCTTC. The whole variable domain, remainder taken from reference TRBV5-1 and TRBJ1-2, is KAGVTQTPRYLIKTRGQQVTLSCSPISGHRSVSWYQQTPGQGLQFLFEYFSETQRNKGNFPGRFSGRQFSNSRSEMNVSTLELGDSALYLCASRLTPGQAYGYTFGSGTRLTVV.

The chain is built from TRBV5-1 and TRBJ2-7, with 10 bases fitting TRBD2. Germline assignment: CDR1 SGHRS and CDR2 YFSETQ. V was clipped by 1 base and J by 5 bases; unmatched bases: 3. The CDR3 length is 14 residues. The CDR3 region has the DNA TGCGCCAGCAGCTTGCTAGCGGGAGCTGACGAGCAGTACTTC. Amino acids: CASSLLAGADEQYF.

This clone was counted only a few times. V is TRBV27 and J is TRBJ1-4; no firm D call. The CDR3 spans 14 residues. Deletions cut 3 bases from V and 8 bases from J, with 13 bases between. From germline, CDR1 is MNHEY and CDR2 SMNVEV (reference sequence). CDR3: CASSFDPREEKLFF. The CDR3 DNA reads as TGTGCCAGCAGTTTCGACCCTCGAGAGGAAAAACTGTTTTTT.

This clone was picked up a small number of times. The V and J genes are TRBV2 and TRBJ2-7; D might be TRBD2 (6 bases). The germline gives CDR1 SNHLY, CDR2 FYNNEI. V lost 6 bases, J lost 0 bases, and 12 bases lay in between. The CDR3 spans 14 residues. The CDR3 loop is CASRGTVLSYEQYF. CDR3 DNA sequence: TGTGCCAGCAGGGGGACTGTACTCTCCTACGAGCAGTACTTC.

Remarks on this clone: Relative to the germline gene, one junction end is altered; a read error may explain this. V is TRBV18 and J is TRBJ1-1; weak D call: TRBD1 (5 bases). CDR1 is KGHSH and CDR2 is LQKENI in the germline V gene. The CDR3 sequence is 15 residues long. The CDR3 nucleotides are TGTGCCAGCTCGCCACGAGGGGCACAGAACACTGAAGCTTTCTTT. Encoded protein: CASSPRGAQNTEAFF.

The chain is built from TRBV28 and TRBJ1-5; D is perhaps TRBD1 (6 bases). The germline gives CDR1 MDHEN, CDR2 SYDVKM. V lost 2 bases and J 0 bases, leaving 11 bases between the germline ends. The CDR3 has 16 residues. The CDR3 loop reads CASSLTGSYSNQPQHF. CDR3 nucleotide sequence: TGTGCCAGCAGTTTAACAGGGAGCTATAGCAATCAGCCCCAGCATTTT. Together with reference TRBV28 and TRBJ1-5, the CDR3 gives the full variable domain: DVKVTQSSRYLVKRTGEKVFLECVQDMDHENMFWYRQDPGLGLRLIYFSYDVKMKEKGDIPEGYSVSREKKERFSLILESASTNQTSMYLCASSLTGSYSNQPQHFGDGTRLSIL.

The chain recombines TRBV30 with TRBJ2-7; D gene ambiguous. Germline V gives CDR1 GTSNPN, CDR2 SVGIG (reference sequence). The CDR3 sequence is 12 residues long. Trimming cost V 5 bases and J 3 bases, with 11 bases left between them. This chain's CDR3 is CAWRRLSYEQYF. In DNA form, the CDR3 reads TGTGCCTGGCGTAGACTGAGCTACGAGCAGTACTTC.

This clone turned up a few times. The rearrangement links TRBV5-1 to TRBJ2-5; 11 bases fit TRBD2. After removal of 4 bases from V and 3 bases from J, the junction contained 5 bases not matched to a gene. Germline loops: CDR1 SGHRS, CDR2 YFSETQ. This CDR3 region has 15 residues. The CDR3 sequence is CASSVPLAGEETQYF. CDR3 coding DNA: TGCGCCAGCAGCGTTCCACTAGCGGGAGAAGAGACCCAGTACTTC. The variable domain in full, completed from reference TRBV5-1 and TRBJ2-5, reads KAGVTQTPRYLIKTRGQQVTLSCSPISGHRSVSWYQQTPGQGLQFLFEYFSETQRNKGNFPGRFSGRQFSNSRSEMNVSTLELGDSALYLCASSVPLAGEETQYFGPGTRLLVL.

This clone was seen only a few times. The rearrangement joins TRBV30 to TRBJ2-1, with 9 bases identical to TRBD2. J was trimmed by 4 bases and V by 0 bases; bases with no gene match: 4. CDR1 is GTSNPN and CDR2 is SVGIG in the germline V gene (reference sequence). The CDR3 consists of 15 residues. The CDR3: CAWSVTSGGYNEQFF. The CDR3 region has the DNA TGTGCCTGGAGTGTGACTAGCGGAGGATACAATGAGCAGTTCTTC.

The rearrangement uses TRBV30 and TRBJ1-3; 7 nucleotides match TRBD1. The J segment lost 0 bases and the V segment lost 4 bases, leaving 9 bases of the junction unmatched. The CDR3 consists of 16 residues. Looked up from germline, CDR1 is GTSNPN and CDR2 is SVGIG (reference sequence). CDR3 region: CAWNGDRTYSGNTIYF. DNA for the CDR3: TGTGCCTGGAATGGGGACAGAACCTACTCTGGAAACACCATATATTTT.

A few counts support this clone. This rearrangement joins TRBV5-4 to TRBJ2-7, with 13 bases identical to TRBD2. Germline V lookup: CDR1 SGHNT, CDR2 YYREEE (reference sequence). V lost 4 bases and J lost 5; bases outside the gene matches: 6. This CDR3 is 15 amino acids long. Here the CDR3 reads CASSPGLAGAHEQYF. The CDR3 DNA reads TGTGCCAGCAGCCCCGGACTAGCGGGAGCACACGAGCAGTACTTC.

V is TRBV30 and J is TRBJ2-3; 7 bases fit TRBD2. The CDR3 is made up of 14 amino acids. The V and J ends lost 0 bases and 5 bases, in that order; junction bases with no gene match: 5. CDR1 and CDR2 from the germline V gene are GTSNPN and SVGIG (reference sequence). The CDR3 sequence: CAWSVRGVGDTQYF. In DNA, the CDR3 is TGTGCCTGGAGTGTACGGGGGGTTGGAGATACGCAGTATTTT.

This clone appeared once. J is TRBJ1-5 and V is TRBV19; D call uncertain. CDR1 LNHDA and CDR2 SQIVND come from the germline V gene (reference sequence). This CDR3 spans 13 amino acids. V dropped 0 bases and J dropped 4 bases, with 4 bases sitting between them. CDR3 region: CASSIEQNQPQHF. The CDR3 DNA follows: TGTGCCAGTAGTATAGAACAGAATCAGCCCCAGCATTTT.

This sequence joins TRBV29-1 and TRBJ2-3, with 14 nucleotides matching TRBD2. Germline V gene lookup returns CDR1 SQVTM and CDR2 ANQGSEA. After removal of 6 bases from V and 4 bases from J, the junction contained 6 bases not matched to a gene. The CDR3 is 15 residues long. The CDR3 DNA is TGCAGCGTGGGGACTAGCGGGAGAGTGTCAGATACGCAGTATTTT. It translates to CSVGTSGRVSDTQYF.

This clone has only a few counts. This chain joins TRBV18 and TRBJ2-1, with D uncertain. Germline CDR1 KGHSH, CDR2 LQKENI. This CDR3 has 14 amino acids. Trimming cost V 0 bases and J 9 bases, with 12 bases left between them. The CDR3 DNA reads TGTGCCAGCTCACCACCGTCCAATTCGGGTGAGCAGTTCTTC. Residues: CASSPPSNSGEQFF. Full variable domain (missing parts from reference TRBV18 and TRBJ2-1): NAGVMQNPRHLVRRRGQEARLRCSPMKGHSHVYWYRQLPEEGLKFMVYLQKENIIDESGMPKERFSAEFPKEGPSILRIQQVVRGDSAAYFCASSPPSNSGEQFFGPGTRLTVL.

Here the CDR3 DNA reads TGTGCCAGCAGCTTAGGATTTGGAGATACGCAGTATTTT. Its protein product is CASSLGFGDTQYF. V usage is TRBV13 and J usage is TRBJ2-3; the D is unclear. This CDR3 has 13 residues. Deletions cut 0 bases from V and 5 bases from J, with 6 bases between. Germline V lookup: CDR1 PRHDT, CDR2 FYEKMQ (reference sequence).

This clone was recorded only once. The V gene is TRBV10-3, the J gene TRBJ2-1; TRBD2 aligns across 11 bases. Looked up from germline, CDR1 is ENHRY and CDR2 is SYGVKD. CDR3 length equals 14 residues. Unmatched junction bases numbered 4, after V lost 6 bases and J lost 6 bases. CDR3 bases: TGTGCCATCAGGGGACTAGCGGAAACCAATGAGCAGTTCTTC. As protein: CAIRGLAETNEQFF.

This clone was seen only a few times. This chain connects TRBV29-1 to TRBJ1-2, with D hard to call. This CDR3 is built from 10 residues. Germline CDR1 reads SQVTM; CDR2 reads ANQGSEA. V lost 5 bases and J lost 6, with 7 bases in between. In nucleotides, the CDR3 is TGCAGCGTTCACGAGGATGGCTACACCTTC. Its protein product is CSVHEDGYTF. Variable domain in full (rest from reference TRBV29-1 and TRBJ1-2): SAVISQKPSRDICQRGTSLTIQCQVDSQVTMMFWYRQQPGQSLTLIATANQGSEATYESGFVIDKFPISRPNLTFSTLTVSNMSPEDSSIYLCSVHEDGYTFGSGTRLTVV.

This sequence joins TRBV9 and TRBJ2-7; unclear D gene. Germline V gene sequence: CDR1 SGDLS, CDR2 YYNGEE. V was pared by 0 bases and J by 2 bases, with 12 bases between. The CDR3 has 15 amino acids. CDR3 sequence: CASSVAATQAYEQYF. Written as DNA, the CDR3 is TGTGCCAGCAGCGTAGCTGCAACTCAAGCCTACGAGCAGTACTTC.

The chain links TRBV2 to TRBJ1-3; no clear D gene. Germline V gene data show CDR1 as SNHLY and CDR2 as FYNNEI. CDR3 length: 14 amino acids. V lost 2 bases and J 0 bases, leaving 5 bases between the germline ends. The CDR3 sequence: CASSENFSGNTIYF. CDR3 bases: TGTGCCAGCAGTGAAAATTTCTCTGGAAACACCATATATTTT.

This clone was seen a few times. The gene calls are TRBV7-2 and TRBJ2-1, with 9 bases aligning to TRBD2. The V and J ends lost 2 bases and 6 bases, in that order; junction bases with no gene match: 8. The CDR3 is 16 amino acids. CDR1 SGHTA and CDR2 FQGNSA come from the germline V gene. For the CDR3, the DNA is TGTGCCAGCAGCTTAAGGCTAGCGGGAACCAGCAATGAGCAGTTCTTC. Residues: CASSLRLAGTSNEQFF.

This clone turned up a few times. The genes are TRBV30 and TRBJ2-3; 7 bases match TRBD2. The CDR3 is 15 residues long. J lost 3 bases, V lost 2 bases, and 8 bases had no gene match. The germline V gene has CDR1 GTSNPN and CDR2 SVGIG (reference sequence). CDR3 nucleotides: TGTGCCTGGAGTTCAAGAGGGAGGGGAACAGATACGCAGTATTTT. Residues: CAWSSRGRGTDTQYF.

The V call is TRBV7-2, the J call TRBJ2-7, with TRBD1 identical over 8 bases. The V and J ends lost 5 bases and 0 bases, in that order; junction bases with no gene match: 6. CDR3 length equals 15 residues. CDR1 and CDR2 (germline): SGHTA, FQGNSA. In DNA form, the CDR3 reads TGTGCCAGCAGCGTCGACAGGGGATACTCCTACGAGCAGTACTTC. Translated: CASSVDRGYSYEQYF.

This clone has just a few counts. The J gene is TRBJ2-5, the V gene TRBV7-2; D unresolved. The CDR3 runs 12 residues. V was pared by 3 bases and J by 7 bases, with 9 bases between. CDR1 and CDR2 (germline): SGHTA, FQGNSA. The CDR3: CASSFGSPTQYF. CDR3 nucleotides: TGTGCCAGCAGCTTCGGTTCACCGACCCAGTACTTC.

This chain joins TRBV6-6 and TRBJ2-1, with 9 bases matching TRBD2. The J segment lost 9 bases and the V segment lost 2 bases, leaving 5 bases of the junction unmatched. The CDR3 has 14 residues. From germline, CDR1 is MNHNY and CDR2 SVGAGI (reference sequence). The CDR3 region has the DNA TGTGCCAGCAGTTACGACGGCGGGAGGGGTGAGCAGTTCTTC. Translating gives CASSYDGGRGEQFF.

The chain employs TRBV7-2 and TRBJ1-5; D gene uncertain. The V and J ends lost 4 bases and 2 bases respectively, with 9 bases between them. This CDR3 region has 14 residues. In germline, CDR1 is SGHTA, CDR2 FQGNSA. CDR3 sequence reads: CASSSGPGNQPQHF. For the CDR3, the DNA is TGTGCCAGCAGCTCCGGACCAGGCAATCAGCCCCAGCATTTT.